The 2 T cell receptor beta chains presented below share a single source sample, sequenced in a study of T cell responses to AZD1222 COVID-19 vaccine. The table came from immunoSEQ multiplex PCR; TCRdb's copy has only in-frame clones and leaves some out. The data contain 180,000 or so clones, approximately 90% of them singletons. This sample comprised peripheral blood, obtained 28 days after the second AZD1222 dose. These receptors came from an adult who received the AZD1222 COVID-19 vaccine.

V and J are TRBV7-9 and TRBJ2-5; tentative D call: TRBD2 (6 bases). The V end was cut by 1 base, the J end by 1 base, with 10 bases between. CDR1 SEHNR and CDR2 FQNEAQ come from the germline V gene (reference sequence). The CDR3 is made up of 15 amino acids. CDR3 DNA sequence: TGTGCCAGCAGCTTAGGGGACTGGCTCCAAGAGACCCAGTACTTC. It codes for CASSLGDWLQETQYF.

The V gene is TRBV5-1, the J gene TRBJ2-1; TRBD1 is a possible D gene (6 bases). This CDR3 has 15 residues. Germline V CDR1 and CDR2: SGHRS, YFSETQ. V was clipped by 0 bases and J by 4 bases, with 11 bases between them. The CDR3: CASSLDGQTYNEQFF. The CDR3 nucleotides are TGCGCCAGCAGCTTGGACGGACAGACTTACAATGAGCAGTTCTTC.